The 32 T cell receptor beta chains reported below all come from one sample, sequenced in a study of cytomegalovirus exposure and HLA in healthy donors (dated by TCRdb to 2015 to 2018). Libraries were constructed by the immunoSEQ multiplex PCR assay. A mixture of 60 forward primers for TCR Vbeta segments and 13 reverse primers for TCR Jbeta segments was used in the multiplex PCR. Drawn from immuneACCESS, this table holds only the in-frame rearrangements with V and J called that TCRdb kept. Clones are partly lost; checked studies trace under half to an unresolved V gene and leave the rest unexplained. The table for this sample lists roughly 120,000 clones; about 10% of them were counted only once. The ten largest clonotypes hold 3% of the sample. Sequenced sample: PBMCs. The source of these receptors is a man aged 25 to 45 in good health and CMV-seronegative.

The sample holds a few counts of this clone. The chain couples TRBV6-1 to TRBJ1-5; no firm D call. V was trimmed by 3 bases and J by 0 bases, leaving 18 bases between them. The germline V gene encodes CDR1 MNHNS and CDR2 SASEGT. The CDR3 runs 18 residues. DNA of the CDR3: TGTGCCAGCAGTGAGGTAGAACAGATTTATTATAGCAATCAGCCCCAGCATTTT. Its protein is CASSEVEQIYYSNQPQHF.

The V call is TRBV5-1, the J call TRBJ2-7; 8 bases map to TRBD2. V dropped 3 bases and J dropped 3; count of bases not matched to a gene: 11. The germline gives CDR1 SGHRS, CDR2 YFSETQ. The CDR3 spans 16 residues. This CDR3 is CASSSPSGGRFYEQYF. In nucleotides, the CDR3 is TGCGCCAGCAGCTCTCCCAGCGGCGGGAGGTTCTACGAGCAGTACTTC.

The CDR3 coding sequence is TGTGCCATCAGGGCGGGGCTTCTCGACACTGAAGCTTTCTTT. Translating gives CAIRAGLLDTEAFF. The chain employs TRBV10-3 and TRBJ1-1; possible D gene TRBD1, 5 bases. Germline V CDR1 and CDR2: ENHRY, SYGVKD. V was trimmed by 6 bases and J by 3 bases, leaving 14 bases between them. This CDR3 contains 14 residues.

This sequence joins TRBV7-3 and TRBJ2-2; 7 bases fit TRBD1. CDR3 size: 15 residues. The ends lost 6 bases at V and 2 bases at J; junction bases unmatched: 6. Germline V gene data show CDR1 as SGHTA and CDR2 as FQGTGA. Here the CDR3 DNA reads TGTGCCAGCAGAGCGACAGGGATAAACACCGGGGAGCTGTTTTTT. Translating gives CASRATGINTGELFF.

The CDR3 loop is CASSLEGYRDLSTDTQYF. The CDR3 DNA reads as TGTGCCAGCAGCTTAGAAGGGTACAGGGACCTTAGCACAGATACGCAGTATTTT. The chain uses TRBV11-3 and TRBJ2-3; D is perhaps TRBD1 (6 bases). This CDR3 spans 18 amino acids. Germline V gives CDR1 SGHNT, CDR2 YENEEA. The V end lost 0 bases, the J end lost 0 bases, and 16 bases lay between the germline ends.

This rearrangement joins TRBV19 to TRBJ2-1; TRBD1 might be the D (5 bases). The CDR3 runs 14 residues. Trimming took 4 bases from V and 2 from J, leaving 9 bases between them. Germline assignment: CDR1 LNHDA and CDR2 SQIVND (reference sequence). The CDR3 coding sequence is TGTGCCAGTAGTAGGGCAGGGACCTACAATGAGCAGTTCTTC. Its protein is CASSRAGTYNEQFF.

This clone was counted a few times. This chain joins TRBV18 and TRBJ1-1, with 7 positions matching TRBD1. Per germline, CDR1 KGHSH and CDR2 LQKENI. Trimming at V came to 2 bases and at J to 0 bases, leaving 9 bases not matched to a gene. The CDR3 loop spans 17 amino acids. This CDR3 is CASSPSRTGPMNTEAFF. CDR3 bases: TGTGCCAGCTCACCATCAAGGACAGGACCTATGAACACTGAAGCTTTCTTT.

This sequence joins TRBV4-3 and TRBJ2-7; the match to TRBD1 covers 7 bases. CDR1 and CDR2 (germline): LGHNA, YSLEER. The CDR3 contains 13 residues. Germline trimming cut 4 bases from V and 2 bases from J; bases unmatched to any gene: 2. CDR3 loop: CASSPTGAYEQYF. The CDR3, as DNA: TGCGCCAGCAGCCCAACAGGGGCCTACGAGCAGTACTTC.

DNA of the CDR3: TGTGCTAGTGGGACCCGGAGCTCCTACAATGAGCAGTTCTTC. Encoded protein: CASGTRSSYNEQFF. The rearrangement joins TRBV12-5 to TRBJ2-1; unclear D gene. The CDR3 is 14 amino acids. V shed 6 bases and J shed 0 bases, with 9 bases lying between them. Germline V gives CDR1 LGHNT, CDR2 FRNRAP. The full variable domain, with the rest looked up from reference TRBV12-5 and TRBJ2-1, is DARVTQTPRHKVTEMGQEVTMRCQPILGHNTVFWYRQTMMQGLELLAYFRNRAPLDDSGMPKDRFSAEMPDATLATLKIQPSEPRDSAVYFCASGTRSSYNEQFFGPGTRLTVL.

The V gene is TRBV2, the J gene TRBJ2-2; D is perhaps TRBD2 (5 bases). With 5 bases removed from V and 5 bases from J, the gap between germline ends came to 9 bases. The CDR3 loop spans 13 amino acids. CDR1 SNHLY and CDR2 FYNNEI come from the germline V gene. The CDR3 nucleotides are TGTGCCAGCAGTCCCCGGGGAACCGGGGAGCTGTTTTTT. Its protein is CASSPRGTGELFF.

This clone was picked up a small number of times. The J gene is TRBJ2-1, the V gene TRBV6-1; the match to TRBD1 covers 8 bases. V shed 3 bases, J shed 8 bases, and the junction held 9 bases outside the gene matches. The CDR3 totals 15 residues. Germline-derived CDR1 and CDR2 are MNHNS and SASEGT. The CDR3 region has the DNA TGTGCCAGCAGTGATCCTTCCAGGGGGCCGTATGAGCAGTTCTTC. It codes for CASSDPSRGPYEQFF.

This clone came up a few times. This chain uses TRBV7-6 with TRBJ2-5; D might be TRBD2 (5 bases). Looked up from germline, CDR1 is SGHVS and CDR2 is FNYEAQ. Trimming removed 5 bases from V and 4 bases from J, with 14 bases in between. This CDR3 has 14 amino acids. The CDR3 DNA is TGTGCCAGCAGCGATACTAGTCCCGGAGAGACCCAGTACTTC. Protein product: CASSDTSPGETQYF.

As to this clone: This CDR3 is also generated by other DNA sequences in the sample. The chain carries TRBV6-6 and TRBJ1-5; D is perhaps TRBD1 (5 bases). The length of the CDR3 is 14 residues. Trimming pared 6 bases from V and 6 bases from J, leaving 15 bases between. Germline V CDR1 and CDR2: MNHNY, SVGAGI (reference sequence). CDR3 coding DNA: TGTGCCAGCAGGCCTCCCGGGGGTAGTCAGCCCCAGCATTTT. Protein product: CASRPPGGSQPQHF.

The chain carries TRBV6-5 and TRBJ1-4, with a possible D match to TRBD1 (5 bases). CDR1 MNHEY and CDR2 SVGAGI come from the germline V gene. V was shortened by 5 bases and J by 6 bases, with 10 bases between the two germline ends. The CDR3 has 13 amino acids. Here the CDR3 reads CASSKGRYEKLFF. The CDR3 region has the DNA TGTGCCAGCAGTAAGGGGCGATATGAAAAACTGTTTTTT.

This clone was observed a handful of times. This chain uses TRBV4-3 with TRBJ2-7, with a tentative D call TRBD1 (5 bases). Germline loops: CDR1 LGHNA, CDR2 YSLEER. This CDR3 contains 15 residues. Deletions cut 4 bases from V and 3 bases from J, with 16 bases between. The CDR3 bases are TGCGCCAGCAGCCCCAATTTCCAGGGTGTCTACGAGCAGTACTTC. Its protein is CASSPNFQGVYEQYF.

This clone was detected a few times. CDR3 DNA sequence: TGTGCCAGCAGTGAGTGGGGGGTCACAGATACGCAGTATTTT. It translates to CASSEWGVTDTQYF. V usage is TRBV6-1 and J usage is TRBJ2-3; a possible D gene is TRBD2 (6 bases). The ends were cut back, 3 bases at V and 2 bases at J, with 9 bases in the middle. This CDR3 contains 14 residues. Germline CDR1 MNHNS, CDR2 SASEGT.

CDR3 protein: CALLVIDTQYF. The CDR3 nucleotides read TGTGCCTTACTGGTGATCGATACGCAGTATTTT. The chain carries TRBV6-1 and TRBJ2-3; D not resolved. CDR1 and CDR2 from the germline V gene are MNHNS and SASEGT. This CDR3 spans 11 amino acids. The V end lost 11 bases, the J end lost 6 bases, and 12 bases lay between the germline ends.

This chain connects TRBV12-5 to TRBJ2-5; D might be TRBD2 (6 bases). CDR1 LGHNT and CDR2 FRNRAP come from the germline V gene. The germline V and J ends were trimmed by 6 bases and 5 bases, with 13 bases remaining between them. The CDR3 totals 13 residues. DNA of the CDR3: TGTGCTAGTGGGCTGAGGCGGGGCGAGACCCAGTACTTC. It translates to CASGLRRGETQYF.

The chain couples TRBV7-9 to TRBJ1-3; D remains unclear. This CDR3 has 15 amino acids. V was pared by 5 bases and J by 0 bases, with 11 bases between. The germline V gene encodes CDR1 SEHNR and CDR2 FQNEAQ (reference sequence). The CDR3: CASSPLGISGNTIYF. Written as DNA, the CDR3 is TGTGCCAGCAGCCCCCTCGGGATCTCTGGAAACACCATATATTTT.

The V call is TRBV7-8, the J call TRBJ1-1; 8 nucleotides match TRBD1. This CDR3 contains 16 residues. The ends lost 4 bases at V and 4 bases at J; junction bases unmatched: 11. Per the germline V gene, CDR1 is SGHVS and CDR2 is FQNEAQ. CDR3 nucleotides: TGTGCCAGCAGCTCCACCCTACAGGGGGAGTTCACTGAAGCTTTCTTT. It translates to CASSSTLQGEFTEAFF.

V and J are TRBV2 and TRBJ1-3; D might be TRBD1 (5 bases). Germline CDR1 is SNHLY and CDR2 is FYNNEI. The CDR3 contains 14 residues. The ends were cut back, 6 bases at V and 0 bases at J, with 9 bases in the middle. CDR3 amino acids: CASRNRFSGNTIYF. In nucleotides, the CDR3 is TGTGCCAGCAGAAACAGGTTCTCTGGAAACACCATATATTTT.

This clone was seen only a few times. The rearrangement links TRBV5-1 to TRBJ2-1; 10 bases match TRBD2. CDR3 length equals 14 residues. V shed 1 base, J shed 6 bases, and the junction held 1 base outside the gene matches. Germline V gene sequence: CDR1 SGHRS, CDR2 YFSETQ. CDR3 nucleotide sequence: TGCGCCAGCAGCTTGAGCGGGAGGGGCAATGAGCAGTTCTTC. This encodes CASSLSGRGNEQFF.

V usage is TRBV6-1 and J usage is TRBJ1-2, with 9 bases aligning to TRBD1. The V segment lost 4 bases and the J segment 7 bases; nucleotides outside the gene matches: 16. The CDR3 has 17 residues. Germline V gene lookup returns CDR1 MNHNS and CDR2 SASEGT. CDR3: CASSGDYRQGVGFGYTF. The CDR3 DNA follows: TGTGCCAGCAGTGGGGACTACAGACAGGGGGTAGGGTTTGGCTACACCTTC.

The gene calls are TRBV27 and TRBJ1-1, with a weak D call TRBD1 (5 bases). CDR1 is MNHEY and CDR2 is SMNVEV in the germline V gene (reference sequence). The V end lost 4 bases, the J end lost 1 base, and 22 bases lay between the germline ends. The CDR3 loop spans 18 amino acids. The CDR3 protein is CASSSIKQVPPSNTEAFF. The DNA of the CDR3 is TGTGCCAGCAGTTCGATAAAACAGGTGCCCCCATCGAACACTGAAGCTTTCTTT.

This clone was seen a few times. This chain connects TRBV2 to TRBJ1-5, with D perhaps matching TRBD1 (5 bases). Deletions cut 6 bases from V and 0 bases from J, with 9 bases between. Germline V CDR1 and CDR2: SNHLY, FYNNEI. CDR3 length: 14 residues. CDR3 sequence (DNA): TGTGCCAGCAGAGAACAGGTTAGCAATCAGCCCCAGCATTTT. Translation: CASREQVSNQPQHF. Filled out from reference TRBV2 and TRBJ1-5, the complete variable domain reads EPEVTQTPSHQVTQMGQEVILRCVPISNHLYFYWYRQILGQKVEFLVSFYNNEISEKSEIFDDQFSVERPDGSNFTLKIRSTKLEDSAMYFCASREQVSNQPQHFGDGTRLSIL.

This clone was seen a handful of times. This chain uses TRBV10-3 with TRBJ2-2, with 9 bases fitting TRBD1. V gave up 10 bases and J gave up 8 bases; unmatched junction bases: 11. The CDR3 totals 14 residues. Germline CDR1 reads ENHRY; CDR2 reads SYGVKD. CDR3 region: CATQGTGIRGELFF. In DNA, the CDR3 is TGTGCCACACAGGGGACAGGGATCCGGGGGGAGCTGTTTTTT.

The rearrangement uses TRBV27 and TRBJ1-2; D gene uncertain. The germline V gene encodes CDR1 MNHEY and CDR2 SMNVEV (reference sequence). This CDR3 spans 12 amino acids. The ends were cut back, 5 bases at V and 8 bases at J, with 12 bases in the middle. CDR3 coding DNA: TGTGCCAGCAGTCCCCGCGGAGGAGGCTACACCTTC. It encodes CASSPRGGGYTF.

The table lists this clone with a few counts. The chain couples TRBV9 to TRBJ1-5, with D possibly matching TRBD1 (5 bases). Trimming stripped 3 bases from V and 2 bases from J, with 12 bases between. Germline V lookup: CDR1 SGDLS, CDR2 YYNGEE. There are 15 residues in the CDR3. The chain's CDR3 is CASSAGQRGNQPQHF. CDR3 sequence (DNA): TGTGCCAGCAGCGCAGGGCAGCGGGGCAATCAGCCCCAGCATTTT.

The V gene is TRBV27, the J gene TRBJ1-1; 7 positions match TRBD1. V lost 5 bases and J lost 2; bases outside the gene matches: 5. In germline, CDR1 is MNHEY, CDR2 SMNVEV (reference sequence). The CDR3 extends over 14 amino acids. CDR3 sequence: CASSPRQGNTEAFF. CDR3 in DNA: TGTGCCAGCAGTCCAAGACAGGGTAACACTGAAGCTTTCTTT.

This clone was seen more than once but under ten times. CDR3 region: CASSDGQLQSSGANVLTF. The CDR3 DNA sequence: TGTGCCAGCAGTGACGGACAGTTACAGTCCTCTGGGGCCAACGTCCTGACTTTC. The chain uses TRBV28 and TRBJ2-6; D might be TRBD1 (6 bases). V was pared by 5 bases and J by 0 bases, with 17 bases between. The germline V gene encodes CDR1 MDHEN and CDR2 SYDVKM. This CDR3 has 18 residues. The full variable domain, rest sourced from reference TRBV28 and TRBJ2-6, is DVKVTQSSRYLVKRTGEKVFLECVQDMDHENMFWYRQDPGLGLRLIYFSYDVKMKEKGDIPEGYSVSREKKERFSLILESASTNQTSMYLCASSDGQLQSSGANVLTFGAGSRLTVL.

The rearrangement uses TRBV9 and TRBJ1-3; D perhaps matches TRBD1 (5 bases). The CDR3 runs to 16 residues. Trimming took off 4 bases at V and 0 bases at J, with 14 bases between the two ends. Germline V gene data show CDR1 as SGDLS and CDR2 as YYNGEE. In DNA, the CDR3 is TGTGCCAGCAGCATCGGACGGGACTTCTCTGGAAACACCATATATTTT. It encodes CASSIGRDFSGNTIYF.

The chain is built from TRBV14 and TRBJ1-5, with 7 nucleotides matching TRBD1. The CDR3 has 15 residues. Per germline, CDR1 SGHDN and CDR2 FVKESK. V shed 4 bases, J shed 4 bases, and the junction held 7 bases outside the gene matches. DNA for the CDR3: TGTGCCAGCAGCCGGGGAAGGGGGCGAAATCAGCCCCAGCATTTT. The encoded protein is CASSRGRGRNQPQHF.